This TCR beta chain was documented in a study of response to subunit inactivated influenza vaccine. Trimming left V 6 bases short and J 3 bases short, with 12 bases between. This CDR3 has 13 residues. Germline lookup yields CDR1 MNHEY and CDR2 SVGEGT. MiXCR was run by TCRdb on the RT-PCR reads, yielding one entry per CDR3 protein. Here the sample spans more than 700,000 distinct CDR3 sequences, 21% being singletons. This receptor was taken from a man aged 50 to 59 who received an inactivated influenza vaccine. The chain uses TRBV6-2 or TRBV6-3 and TRBJ2-7; a possible D gene is TRBD1 (5 bases). Material: PBMCs from blood, obtained 5 days after vaccination. The CDR3 bases are TGTGCCAGCAGGGTCGGACAAAACTACGAGCAGTACTTC. Translating it yields CASRVGQNYEQYF.